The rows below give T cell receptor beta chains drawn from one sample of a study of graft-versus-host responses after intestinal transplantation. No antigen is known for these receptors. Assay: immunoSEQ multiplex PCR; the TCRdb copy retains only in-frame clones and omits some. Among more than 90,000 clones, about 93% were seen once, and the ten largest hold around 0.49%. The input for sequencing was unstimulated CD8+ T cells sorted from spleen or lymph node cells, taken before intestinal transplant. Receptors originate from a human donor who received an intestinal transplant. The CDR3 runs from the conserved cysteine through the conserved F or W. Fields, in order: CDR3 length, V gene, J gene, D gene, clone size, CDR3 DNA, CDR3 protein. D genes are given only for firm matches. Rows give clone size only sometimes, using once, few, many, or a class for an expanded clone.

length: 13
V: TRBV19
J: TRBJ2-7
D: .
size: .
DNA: TGTGCCAGTAGTATAGGACACCCTTACGAGCAGTACTTC
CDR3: CASSIGHPYEQYF

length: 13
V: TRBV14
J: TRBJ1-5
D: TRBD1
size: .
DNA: TGTGCCAGCAGCTACACAGGGGATCAGCCCCAGCATTTT
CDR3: CASSYTGDQPQHF

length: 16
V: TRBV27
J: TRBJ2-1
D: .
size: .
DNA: TGTGCCAGCAGTTCTTGGGACCGGACTATCTACAATGAGCAGTTCTTC
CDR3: CASSSWDRTIYNEQFF

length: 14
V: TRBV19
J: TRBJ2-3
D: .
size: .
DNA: TGTGCCAGTAGTATCGGGGTGTTCACAGATACGCAGTATTTT
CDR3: CASSIGVFTDTQYF

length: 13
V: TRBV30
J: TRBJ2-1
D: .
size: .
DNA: TGTGCCTGGACCTGGAGCTCCTACAATGAGCAGTTCTTC
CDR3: CAWTWSSYNEQFF

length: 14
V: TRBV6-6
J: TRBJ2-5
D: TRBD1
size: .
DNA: TGTGCCAGCAGTTACGGACAGGGGGCAAAGACCCAGTACTTC
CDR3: CASSYGQGAKTQYF

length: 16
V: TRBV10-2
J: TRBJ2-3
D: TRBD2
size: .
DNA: TGCGCCAGCAGTGATCTAGCGGGATTCGTCACAGATACGCAGTATTTT
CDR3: CASSDLAGFVTDTQYF

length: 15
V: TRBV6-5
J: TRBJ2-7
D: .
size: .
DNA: TGTGCCAGCAGTTCCGGGACAAGCGCTTTTAACGAGCAGTACTTC
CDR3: CASSSGTSAFNEQYF

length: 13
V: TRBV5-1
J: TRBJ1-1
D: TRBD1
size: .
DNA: TGCGCCAGCAGCCTCGACAGGGGCCCTGAAGCTTTCTTT
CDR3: CASSLDRGPEAFF

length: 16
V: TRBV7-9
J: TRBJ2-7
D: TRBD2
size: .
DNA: TGTGCCAGCAGCTTAGGAAGGGGACTAGCGGCTCACGAGCAGTACTTC
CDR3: CASSLGRGLAAHEQYF

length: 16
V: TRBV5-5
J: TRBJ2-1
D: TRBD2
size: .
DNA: TGTGCCAGCAGCTTGGAGACAGCGGGAGGATGGAATGAGCAGTTCTTC
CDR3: CASSLETAGGWNEQFF

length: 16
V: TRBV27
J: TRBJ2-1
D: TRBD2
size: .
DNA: TGTGCCAGCAGTCCAGGGACTAGCGGGACTTTTAATGAGCAGTTCTTC
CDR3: CASSPGTSGTFNEQFF

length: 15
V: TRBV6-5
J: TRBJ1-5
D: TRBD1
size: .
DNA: TGTGCCAGCAGCATCGACAGGGGAAACAATCAGCCCCAGCATTTT
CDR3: CASSIDRGNNQPQHF

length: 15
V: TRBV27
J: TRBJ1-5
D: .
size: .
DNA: TGTGCCAGCAGTTTAGAATTCGGGGTGAATCAGCCCCAGCATTTT
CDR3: CASSLEFGVNQPQHF

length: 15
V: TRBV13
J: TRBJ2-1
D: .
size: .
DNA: TGTGCCAGCAGCTTAGCCCCAGCGGGTCGGAATGAGCAGTTCTTC
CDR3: CASSLAPAGRNEQFF

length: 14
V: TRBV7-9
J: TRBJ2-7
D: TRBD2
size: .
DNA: TGTGCCAGCAGCTCTAGCGGGAGTGAGTACGAGCAGTACTTC
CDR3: CASSSSGSEYEQYF

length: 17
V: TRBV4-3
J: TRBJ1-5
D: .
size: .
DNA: TGCGCCAGCAGCCAAGATAGAGGGATCGGGAGCAATCAGCCCCAGCATTTT
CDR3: CASSQDRGIGSNQPQHF

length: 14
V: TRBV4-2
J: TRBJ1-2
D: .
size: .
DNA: TGTGCCAGCAGCCCGGAGGGGGGGCACTATGGCTACACCTTC
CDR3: CASSPEGGHYGYTF

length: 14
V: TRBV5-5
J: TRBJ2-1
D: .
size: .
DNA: TGTGCCAGCAGCTTAAGTGGCCTTACGAATGAGCAGTTCTTC
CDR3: CASSLSGLTNEQFF

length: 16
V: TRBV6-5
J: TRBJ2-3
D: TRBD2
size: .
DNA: TGTGCCAGCAGTTTATCCCTCGGACTAGCGGGAGATACGCAGTATTTT
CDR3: CASSLSLGLAGDTQYF

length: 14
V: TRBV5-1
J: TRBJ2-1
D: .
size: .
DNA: TGCGCCAGCAGCGAACAGGACCGCTACAATGAGCAGTTCTTC
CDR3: CASSEQDRYNEQFF

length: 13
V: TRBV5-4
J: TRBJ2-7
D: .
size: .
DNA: TGTGCCAGCAGCTTGTTCTTGCGCGGCGAGCAGTACTTC
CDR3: CASSLFLRGEQYF

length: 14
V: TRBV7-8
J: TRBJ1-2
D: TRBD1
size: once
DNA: TGTGCCAGCAGCTTACGGGGGCCGGGACAGGGAAACACCTTC
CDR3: CASSLRGPGQGNTF

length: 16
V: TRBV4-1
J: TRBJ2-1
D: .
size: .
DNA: TGCGCCAGCAGCCAAGTGCCAGGGCAGTCCTACAATGAGCAGTTCTTC
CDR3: CASSQVPGQSYNEQFF

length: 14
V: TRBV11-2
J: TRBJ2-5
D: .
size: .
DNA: TGTGCCAGCAGCTTAGGACAGACCCGGGAGACCCAGTACTTC
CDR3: CASSLGQTRETQYF

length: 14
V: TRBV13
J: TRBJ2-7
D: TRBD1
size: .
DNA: TGTGCCAGCAGCTTTCGGGACAGGCCCTACGAGCAGTACTTC
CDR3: CASSFRDRPYEQYF

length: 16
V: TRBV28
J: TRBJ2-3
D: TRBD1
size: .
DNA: TGTGCCAGCACCCTTGGGTTAAGGGGGCCGGAGGATACGCAGTATTTT
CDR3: CASTLGLRGPEDTQYF

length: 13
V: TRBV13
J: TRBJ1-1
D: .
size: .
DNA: TGTGCCAGCAGCCAGGGGACCTCCAAGGACGCTTTCTTT
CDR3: CASSQGTSKDAFF

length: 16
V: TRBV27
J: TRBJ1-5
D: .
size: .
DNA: TGTGCCAGCAGTACGGGGGGGGGTGCGGGCAATCAGCCCCAGCATTTT
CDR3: CASSTGGGAGNQPQHF

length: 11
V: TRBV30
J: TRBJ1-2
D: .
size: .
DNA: TGTGCCTGGAGTCTTAACTATGGCTACACCTTC
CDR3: CAWSLNYGYTF

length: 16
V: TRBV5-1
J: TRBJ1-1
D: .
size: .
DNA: TGCGCCAGCAGCTTGGTAGAAAGAGGGATCTCTCCTGAAGCTTTCTTT
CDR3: CASSLVERGISPEAFF

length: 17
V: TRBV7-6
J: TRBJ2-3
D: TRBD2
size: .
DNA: TGTGCCAGCAGCTTAGACGTTATAGCGGGACAAGAAGATACGCAGTATTTT
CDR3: CASSLDVIAGQEDTQYF

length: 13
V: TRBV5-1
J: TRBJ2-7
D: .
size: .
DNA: TGCGCCAGCAGCTTAACCAGGGACTACGAGCAGTACTTC
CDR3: CASSLTRDYEQYF

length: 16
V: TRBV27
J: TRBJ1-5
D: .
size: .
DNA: TGTGCCAGCAGTTTAGGTAGGGGGGGCCTAAATCAGCCCCAGCATTTT
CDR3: CASSLGRGGLNQPQHF

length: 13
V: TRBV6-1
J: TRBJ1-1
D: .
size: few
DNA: TGTGCCAGCAGCGCTGACTGGAACACTGAAGCTTTCTTT
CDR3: CASSADWNTEAFF

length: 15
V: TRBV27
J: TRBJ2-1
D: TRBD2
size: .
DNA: TGTGCCAGCAGTTTCAGCGGGAGGCCATACAATGAGCAGTTCTTC
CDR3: CASSFSGRPYNEQFF

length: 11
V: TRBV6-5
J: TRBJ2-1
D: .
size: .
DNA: TGTGCCAGCATACGGGACAATGAGCAGTTCTTC
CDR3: CASIRDNEQFF

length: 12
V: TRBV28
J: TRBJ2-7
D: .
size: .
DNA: TGTGCCAGCAGCGAGACAGGATACGAGCAGTACTTC
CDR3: CASSETGYEQYF

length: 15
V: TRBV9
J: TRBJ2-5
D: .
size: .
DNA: TGTGCCAGCAGCGTAGCTGCTAGTTTAGCCGAGACCCAGTACTTC
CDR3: CASSVAASLAETQYF

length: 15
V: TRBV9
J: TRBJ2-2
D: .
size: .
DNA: TGTGCCAGCAGCGCACATGCAGGGAACACCGGGGAGCTGTTTTTT
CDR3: CASSAHAGNTGELFF

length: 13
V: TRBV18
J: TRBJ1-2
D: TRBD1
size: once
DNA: TGTGCCAGCTCACTGGGACAGAACTATGGCTACACCTTC
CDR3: CASSLGQNYGYTF

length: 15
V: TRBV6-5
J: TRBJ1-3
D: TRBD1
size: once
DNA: TGTGCCAGCAGACAGGGGCCCGGGTCTAGCGACACCATATATTTT
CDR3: CASRQGPGSSDTIYF

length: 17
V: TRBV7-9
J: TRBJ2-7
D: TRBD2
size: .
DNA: TGTGCCAGCAGCCCCCTCACCAGGACTAGCGGCCCCTACGAGCAGTACTTC
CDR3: CASSPLTRTSGPYEQYF